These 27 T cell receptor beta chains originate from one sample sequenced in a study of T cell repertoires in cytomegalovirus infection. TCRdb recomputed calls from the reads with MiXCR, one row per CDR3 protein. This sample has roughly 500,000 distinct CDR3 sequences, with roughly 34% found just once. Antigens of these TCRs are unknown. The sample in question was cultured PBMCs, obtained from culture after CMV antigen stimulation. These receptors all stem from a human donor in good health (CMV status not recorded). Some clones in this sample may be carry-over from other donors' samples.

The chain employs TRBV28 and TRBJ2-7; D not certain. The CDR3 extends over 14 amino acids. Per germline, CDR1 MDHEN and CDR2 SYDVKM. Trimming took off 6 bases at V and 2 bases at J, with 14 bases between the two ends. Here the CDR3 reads CASSRTRGTYEQYF. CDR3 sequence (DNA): TGTGCCAGCAGCCGGACGCGTGGGACCTACGAGCAGTACTTC.

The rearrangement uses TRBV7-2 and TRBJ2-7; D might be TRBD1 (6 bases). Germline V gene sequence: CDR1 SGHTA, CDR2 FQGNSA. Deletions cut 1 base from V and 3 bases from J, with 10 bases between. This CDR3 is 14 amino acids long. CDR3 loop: CASSLGTEDYEQYF. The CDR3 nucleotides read TGTGCCAGCAGCTTAGGGACAGAAGACTACGAGCAGTACTTC.

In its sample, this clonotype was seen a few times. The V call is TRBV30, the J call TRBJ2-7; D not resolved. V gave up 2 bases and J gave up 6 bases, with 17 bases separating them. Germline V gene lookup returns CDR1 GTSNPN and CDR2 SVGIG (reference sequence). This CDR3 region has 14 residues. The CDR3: CAWSPDQLTPEQYF. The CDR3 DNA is TGTGCCTGGAGTCCCGATCAGCTAACGCCCGAGCAGTACTTC. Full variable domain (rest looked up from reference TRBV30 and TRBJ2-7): SQTIHQWPATLVQPVGSPLSLECTVEGTSNPNLYWYRQAAGRGLQLLFYSVGIGQISSEVPQNLSASRPQDRQFILSSKKLLLSDSGFYLCAWSPDQLTPEQYFGPGTRLTVT.

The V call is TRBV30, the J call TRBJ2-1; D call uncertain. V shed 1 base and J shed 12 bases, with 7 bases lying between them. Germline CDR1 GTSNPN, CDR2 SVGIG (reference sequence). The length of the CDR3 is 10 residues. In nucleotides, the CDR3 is TGTGCCTGGAGTGGGGCAGGGCAGTTCTTC. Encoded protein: CAWSGAGQFF.

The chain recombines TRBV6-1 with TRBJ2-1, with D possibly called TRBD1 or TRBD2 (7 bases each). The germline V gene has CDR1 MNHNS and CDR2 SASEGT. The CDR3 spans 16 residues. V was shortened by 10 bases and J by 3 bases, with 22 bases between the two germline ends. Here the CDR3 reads CANSRGGARIYNEQFF. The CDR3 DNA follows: TGTGCCAACTCCAGGGGGGGGGCCCGGATCTACAATGAGCAGTTCTTC.

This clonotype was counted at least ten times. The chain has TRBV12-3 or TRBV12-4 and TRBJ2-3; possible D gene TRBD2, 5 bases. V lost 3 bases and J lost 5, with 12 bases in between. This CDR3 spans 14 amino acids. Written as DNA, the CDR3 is TGTGCCAGCAGTTTGTTGCCAGGAGGAGATACGCAGTATTTT. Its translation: CASSLLPGGDTQYF.

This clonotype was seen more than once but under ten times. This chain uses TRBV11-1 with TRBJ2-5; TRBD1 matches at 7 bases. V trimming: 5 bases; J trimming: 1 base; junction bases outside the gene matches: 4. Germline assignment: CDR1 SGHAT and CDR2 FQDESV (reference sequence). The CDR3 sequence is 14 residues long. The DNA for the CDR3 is TGTGCCAGCAGCCGTGGGGACAGCCAAGAGACCCAGTACTTC. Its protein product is CASSRGDSQETQYF.

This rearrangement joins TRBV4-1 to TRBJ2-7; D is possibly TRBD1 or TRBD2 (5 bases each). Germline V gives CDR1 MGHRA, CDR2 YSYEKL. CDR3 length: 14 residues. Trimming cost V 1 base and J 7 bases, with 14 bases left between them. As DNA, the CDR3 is TGCGCCAGCAGCCAAGTCGGGGACCTCCTGGAGCAGTACTTC. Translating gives CASSQVGDLLEQYF.

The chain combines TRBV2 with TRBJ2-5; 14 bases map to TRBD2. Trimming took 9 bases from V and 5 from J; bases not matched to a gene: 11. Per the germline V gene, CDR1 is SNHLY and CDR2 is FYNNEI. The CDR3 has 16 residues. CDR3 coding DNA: TGTGCCAGTACACCGGGACTAGCGGGAGAATGGGAGACCCAGTACTTC. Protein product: CASTPGLAGEWETQYF.

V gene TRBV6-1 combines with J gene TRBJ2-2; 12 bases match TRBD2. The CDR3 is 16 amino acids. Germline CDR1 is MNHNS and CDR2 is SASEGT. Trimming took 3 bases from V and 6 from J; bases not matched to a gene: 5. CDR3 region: CASSEPTSGSSGELFF. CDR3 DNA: TGTGCCAGCAGTGAGCCGACTAGCGGGAGCTCCGGGGAGCTGTTTTTT.

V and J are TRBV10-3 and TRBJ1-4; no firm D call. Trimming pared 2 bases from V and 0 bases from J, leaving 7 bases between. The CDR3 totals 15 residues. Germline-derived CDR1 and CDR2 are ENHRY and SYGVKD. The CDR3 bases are TGTGCCATCAGTGAGGCTGTAACAACTAATGAAAAACTGTTTTTT. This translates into CAISEAVTTNEKLFF.

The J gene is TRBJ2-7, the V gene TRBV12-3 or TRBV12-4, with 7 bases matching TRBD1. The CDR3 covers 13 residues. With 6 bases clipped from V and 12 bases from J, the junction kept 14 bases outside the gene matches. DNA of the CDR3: TGTGCCAGCAGCCCGGGACAGTACCCTTCTCGGTACTTC. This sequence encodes CASSPGQYPSRYF.

CDR3 coding DNA: TGTGCCAGTAGTACGGGACAGGGATGGGACACTGAAGCTTTCTTT. This translates into CASSTGQGWDTEAFF. This sequence joins TRBV19 and TRBJ1-1; 9 nucleotides agree with TRBD1. CDR3 size: 15 residues. The germline CDR1 and CDR2 sequences are LNHDA and SQIVND (reference sequence). V was clipped by 4 bases and J by 3 bases; unmatched bases: 6. Full variable domain (rest looked up from reference TRBV19 and TRBJ1-1): DGGITQSPKYLFRKEGQNVTLSCEQNLNHDAMYWYRQDPGQGLRLIYYSQIVNDFQKGDIAEGYSVSREKKESFPLTVTSAQKNPTAFYLCASSTGQGWDTEAFFGQGTRLTVV.

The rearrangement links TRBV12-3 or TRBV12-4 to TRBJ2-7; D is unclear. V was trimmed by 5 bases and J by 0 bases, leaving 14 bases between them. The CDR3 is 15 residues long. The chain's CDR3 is CASSPSLGFSYEQYF. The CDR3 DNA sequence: TGTGCCAGCAGTCCCTCCCTCGGGTTCTCCTACGAGCAGTACTTC.

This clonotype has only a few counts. CDR3 nucleotides: TGTGCCAGCAGCTTGAATAGGGGACTAGCGGGAGGTTACTACGAGCAGTACTTC. This translates into CASSLNRGLAGGYYEQYF. This sequence joins TRBV7-2 and TRBJ2-7; 15 bases align to TRBD2. V shed 3 bases and J 3 bases; nucleotides not matched to a gene: 9. The germline V gene has CDR1 SGHTA and CDR2 FQGNSA. The CDR3 has 18 residues.

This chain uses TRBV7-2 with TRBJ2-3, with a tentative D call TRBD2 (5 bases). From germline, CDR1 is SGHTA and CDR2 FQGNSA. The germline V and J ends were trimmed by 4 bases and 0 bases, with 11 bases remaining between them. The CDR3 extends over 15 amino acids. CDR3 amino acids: CASSSWASSTDTQYF. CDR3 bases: TGTGCCAGCAGCTCTTGGGCTAGCAGCACAGATACGCAGTATTTT. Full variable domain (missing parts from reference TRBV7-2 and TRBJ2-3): GAGVSQSPSNKVTEKGKDVELRCDPISGHTALYWYRQSLGQGLEFLIYFQGNSAPDKSGLPSDRFSAERTGGSVSTLTIQRTQQEDSAVYLCASSSWASSTDTQYFGPGTRLTVL.

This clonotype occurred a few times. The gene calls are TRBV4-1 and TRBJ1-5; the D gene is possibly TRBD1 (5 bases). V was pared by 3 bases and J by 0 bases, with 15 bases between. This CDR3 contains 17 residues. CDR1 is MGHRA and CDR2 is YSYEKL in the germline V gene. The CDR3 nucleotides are TGCGCCAGCAGCCAGGGCGACAGACGGGGTAGCAATCAGCCCCAGCATTTT. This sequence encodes CASSQGDRRGSNQPQHF.

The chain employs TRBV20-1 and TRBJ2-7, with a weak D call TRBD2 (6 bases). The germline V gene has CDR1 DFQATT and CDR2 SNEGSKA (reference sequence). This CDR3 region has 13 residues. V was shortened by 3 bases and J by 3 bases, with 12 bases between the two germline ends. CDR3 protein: CSASQGLHYEQYF. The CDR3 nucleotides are TGCAGTGCTAGTCAGGGACTTCACTACGAGCAGTACTTC.

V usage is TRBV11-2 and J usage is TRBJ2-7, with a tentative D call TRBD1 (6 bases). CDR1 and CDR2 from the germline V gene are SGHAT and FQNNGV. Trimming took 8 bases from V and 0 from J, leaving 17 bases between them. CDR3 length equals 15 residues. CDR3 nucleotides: TGTGCCAGCGCATCCGGTGGGGGCAACTCCTACGAGCAGTACTTC. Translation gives CASASGGGNSYEQYF.

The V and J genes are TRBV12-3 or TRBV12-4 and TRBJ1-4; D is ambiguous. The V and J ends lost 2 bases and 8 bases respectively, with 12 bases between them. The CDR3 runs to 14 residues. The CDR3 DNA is TGTGCCAGCAGTTTACGGCGTCGACGCGAAAAACTGTTTTTT. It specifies CASSLRRRREKLFF.

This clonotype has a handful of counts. CDR3: CASRTTGTAKNIQYF. The DNA for the CDR3 is TGTGCCAGCAGGACGACCGGGACTGCCAAAAACATTCAGTACTTC. The V call is TRBV6-6, the J call TRBJ2-4, with D possibly being TRBD2 (6 bases). Germline CDR1 and CDR2: MNHNY and SVGAGI (reference sequence). V dropped 6 bases and J dropped 1 base, with 13 bases sitting between them. CDR3 size: 15 residues.

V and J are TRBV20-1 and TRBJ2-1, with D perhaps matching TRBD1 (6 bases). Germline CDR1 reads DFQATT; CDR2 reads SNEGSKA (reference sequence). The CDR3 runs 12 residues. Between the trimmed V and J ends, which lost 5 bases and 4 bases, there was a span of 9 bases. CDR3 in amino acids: CSAQDRYNEQFF. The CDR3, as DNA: TGCAGTGCTCAGGACAGATACAATGAGCAGTTCTTC.

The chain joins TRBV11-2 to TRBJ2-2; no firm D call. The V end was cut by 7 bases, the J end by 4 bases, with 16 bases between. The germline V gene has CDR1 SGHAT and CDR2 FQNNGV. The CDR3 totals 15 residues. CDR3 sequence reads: CASTLVGPGTGELFF. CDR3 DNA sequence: TGTGCCAGCACCCTTGTGGGCCCGGGCACCGGGGAGCTGTTTTTT.

The CDR3 loop reads CATSDYLPTGPGELFF. The CDR3 bases are TGTGCCACCAGTGATTACCTCCCGACAGGCCCCGGGGAGCTGTTTTTT. This sequence joins TRBV24-1 and TRBJ2-2, with D perhaps matching TRBD1 (6 bases). Germline V gene data show CDR1 as KGHDR and CDR2 as SFDVKD. CDR3 length: 16 residues. V shed 2 bases and J shed 6 bases, with 15 bases lying between them.

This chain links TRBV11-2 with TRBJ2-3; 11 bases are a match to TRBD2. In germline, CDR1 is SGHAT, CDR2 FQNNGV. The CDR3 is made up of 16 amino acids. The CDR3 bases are TGTGCTTCTCAGCGATCCTCTAGCGGGAGGACAGATACGCAGTATTTT. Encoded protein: CASQRSSSGRTDTQYF.

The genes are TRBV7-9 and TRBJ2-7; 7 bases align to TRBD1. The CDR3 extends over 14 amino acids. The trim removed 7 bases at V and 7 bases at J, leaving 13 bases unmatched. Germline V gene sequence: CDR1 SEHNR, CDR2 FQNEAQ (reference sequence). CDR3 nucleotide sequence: TGTGCCAGCACCAACCGACAGGGCTCTAGGGAGCAGTACTTC. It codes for CASTNRQGSREQYF.

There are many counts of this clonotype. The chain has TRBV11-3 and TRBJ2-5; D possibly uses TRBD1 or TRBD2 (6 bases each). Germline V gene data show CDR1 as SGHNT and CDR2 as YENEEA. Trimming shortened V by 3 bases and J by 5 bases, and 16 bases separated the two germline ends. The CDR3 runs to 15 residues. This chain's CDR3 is CASSLRESGAETQYF. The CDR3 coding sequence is TGTGCCAGCAGCTTGAGGGAGTCGGGGGCGGAGACCCAGTACTTC.